The rows below give T cell receptor beta chains drawn from one sample of a study of blood T cell repertoires in COVID-19. This table comes from immunoSEQ multiplex PCR, and its TCRdb copy is limited to in-frame clones, with some not included. Of tens of thousands of clones detected, roughly four fifths appear once; the ten largest clones hold around 2.1%. The sample comprised peripheral blood. The source of these receptors is a woman aged 70-85 years with acute or convalescent COVID-19. CDR3s include the opening cysteine and the closing phenylalanine or tryptophan. A D gene is named only where the DNA matches it firmly. Where a row states a size, it is once, few, many or the class of an expanded clone; other rows omit it.

-	TRBV11-2	-	TRBJ2-5	TGTGCCAGCAGCTTAGATTTATGGGCAGGGCGGGAGACCCAGTACTTC	CASSLDLWAGRETQYF
-	TRBV2	-	TRBJ1-5	TGTGCCAGCAGTGAAGGGCCGGGGTTTCAGCCCCAGCATTTT	CASSEGPGFQPQHF
once	TRBV5-1	TRBD1	TRBJ1-4	TGCGCCAGCAGCGACCAACCAGGGGGCGCCGCTTCTAATGAAAAACTGTTTTTT	CASSDQPGGAASNEKLFF
-	TRBV9	TRBD1	TRBJ1-2	TGTGCCAGCAGAAACAAGACAGGGGGCGGCGGCTACACCTTC	CASRNKTGGGGYTF
-	TRBV19	-	TRBJ1-1	TGTGCCAGTACCGAAGGTCGGGTGAACACTGAAGCTTTCTTT	CASTEGRVNTEAFF
-	TRBV5-4	-	TRBJ2-5	TGTGCCAGCAGCTCCCCCGGGACATTTCAAGAGACCCAGTACTTC	CASSSPGTFQETQYF
-	TRBV18	-	TRBJ1-1	TGTGCCAGCTCATCGACAAAGATGAACACTGAAGCTTTCTTT	CASSSTKMNTEAFF
-	TRBV19	-	TRBJ1-1	TGTGCCAGTAGTAGGAGATTTTCCAACACTGAAGCTTTCTTT	CASSRRFSNTEAFF
-	TRBV2	TRBD2	TRBJ2-7	TGTGCCAGCAGTGGTAGCGGGTACGAGCAGTACTTC	CASSGSGYEQYF
-	TRBV10-3	-	TRBJ2-3	TGTGCCATCAGTGAGCTAGAGTCTAGCACAGATACGCAGTATTTT	CAISELESSTDTQYF
-	TRBV19	TRBD1	TRBJ2-5	TGTGCCAGTAGCAGATCCAACAGGGGCCAAGAGACCCAGTACTTC	CASSRSNRGQETQYF
-	TRBV12-5	TRBD1	TRBJ1-3	TGTGCTAGTGGTTTGACAGGGGCAATAGGTGAAAACACCATATATTTT	CASGLTGAIGENTIYF